This T cell receptor (beta chain) was documented in a study of blood T cells in healthy people across ages. This clonotype was picked up a small number of times. The second PCR ran about 6 to 12 cycles with a sample-barcoded 5' primer and J-beta primers. Each cDNA molecule was tagged by a template-switch adaptor that had 12 random nucleotides. TCRdb independently ran MiXCR on the 5' RACE reads; one entry per CDR3 protein. The sample holds over a million distinct CDR3 sequences, around 55% seen once. This CDR3 region has 13 residues. Unmatched junction bases numbered 2, after V lost 6 bases and J lost 4 bases. Germline assignment: CDR1 MNHNS and CDR2 SASEGT.

This rearrangement joins TRBV6-1 to TRBJ1-2; 10 positions agree with TRBD1. The sequenced sample consisted of blood. The source of this sequence is a man aged 18 to 30 in good health. CDR3 DNA: TGTGCCAGCAGGACAGGGGGCGGCTATGGCTACACCTTC. This translates into CASRTGGGYGYTF.